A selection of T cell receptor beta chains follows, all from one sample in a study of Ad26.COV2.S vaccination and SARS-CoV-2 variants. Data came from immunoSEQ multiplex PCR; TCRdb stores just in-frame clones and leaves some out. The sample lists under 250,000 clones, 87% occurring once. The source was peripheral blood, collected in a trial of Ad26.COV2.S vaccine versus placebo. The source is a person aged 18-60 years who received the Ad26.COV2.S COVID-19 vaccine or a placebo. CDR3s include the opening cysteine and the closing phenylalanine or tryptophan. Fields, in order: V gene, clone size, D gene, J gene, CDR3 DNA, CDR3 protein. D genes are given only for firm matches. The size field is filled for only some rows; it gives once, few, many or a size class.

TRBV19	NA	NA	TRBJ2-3	TGTGCCAGCGGTCTACTTAGCACAGATACGCAGTATTTT	CASGLLSTDTQYF
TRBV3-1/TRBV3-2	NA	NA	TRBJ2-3	TGTGCCAGCAGCCAAGATGGAGGGGGCGAAGGTACGCAGTATTTT	CASSQDGGGEGTQYF
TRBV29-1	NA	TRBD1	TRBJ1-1	TGCAGCGCTAGAGGGGACAGCCTCAGGGGTGGCACTGAAGCTTTCTTT	CSARGDSLRGGTEAFF
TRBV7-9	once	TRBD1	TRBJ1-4	TGTGCCAGCAGCACCGCCGGGACAGGACGTGAAAAACTGTTTTTT	CASSTAGTGREKLFF
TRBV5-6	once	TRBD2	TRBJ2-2	TGTGCCAGCAGCGATCTTAGCGGGGTGAACACCGGGGAGCTGTTTTTT	CASSDLSGVNTGELFF
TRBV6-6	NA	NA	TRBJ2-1	TGTGCCAGCAGTCCCGACTTAACGAATCTCAATGAGCAGTTCTTC	CASSPDLTNLNEQFF
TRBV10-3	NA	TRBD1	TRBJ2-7	TGTGCCATCAGTGTACAGGGGGAAATCTACGAGCAGTACTTC	CAISVQGEIYEQYF
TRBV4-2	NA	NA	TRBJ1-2	TGTGCCAGCAGCCAAGTTCCGGGGAGCTATGGCTACACCTTC	CASSQVPGSYGYTF
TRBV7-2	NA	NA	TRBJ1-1	TGTGCCAGCAGCGCCCGACAGCCTGGGAACACTGAAGCTTTCTTT	CASSARQPGNTEAFF
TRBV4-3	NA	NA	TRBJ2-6	TGCGCCAGCAGCCAAGAGGGGGGCTCTGGGGCCAACGTCCTGACTTTC	CASSQEGGSGANVLTF
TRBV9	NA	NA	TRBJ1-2	TGTGCCAGCAGCTTGGACGCTTCGAGAGGCTACACCTTC	CASSLDASRGYTF
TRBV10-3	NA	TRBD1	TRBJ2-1	TGTGCCATCAGTGCCCCCCGGGACAGGGGAAAAAATGAGCAGTTCTTC	CAISAPRDRGKNEQFF
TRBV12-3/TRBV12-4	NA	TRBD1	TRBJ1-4	TGTGCCAGCAGTTTTACAGGGGGAAAACTGTTTTTT	CASSFTGGKLFF
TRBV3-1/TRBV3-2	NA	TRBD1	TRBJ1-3	TGTGCCAGCAGCCAAGTTTACAGGGGAAGGGCTGGAAACACCATATATTTT	CASSQVYRGRAGNTIYF
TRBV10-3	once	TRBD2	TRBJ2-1	TGTGCCATCAGTGAGTCGCTAGCGGGAGTCTACAATGAGCAGTTCTTC	CAISESLAGVYNEQFF
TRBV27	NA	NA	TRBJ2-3	TGTGCCAGCGCGAGAAATCCCGATCCGCGCGGCCTTTACACAGATACGCAGTATTTT	CASARNPDPRGLYTDTQYF
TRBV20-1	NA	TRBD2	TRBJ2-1	TGCAGTGCTAGTTCAGCCCTAGCGGGCAATTACAATGAGCAGTTCTTC	CSASSALAGNYNEQFF
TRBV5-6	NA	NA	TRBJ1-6	TGTGCCAGCAGCGCGCGGGCGTCATCACCCCTCCACTTT	CASSARASSPLHF
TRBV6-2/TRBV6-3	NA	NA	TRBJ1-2	TGTGCCAGCAGCGATCCGGGAGGGTTGCTTTATGGCTACACCTTC	CASSDPGGLLYGYTF
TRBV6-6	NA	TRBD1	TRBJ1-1	TGTGCCAGCATAAAGACCCTGACAGGGCTATCCACTGAAGCTTTCTTT	CASIKTLTGLSTEAFF
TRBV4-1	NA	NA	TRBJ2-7	TGCGCCAGCAGCCAAGTTTTTAGGGGCGCGAGCAACGAGCAGTACTTC	CASSQVFRGASNEQYF
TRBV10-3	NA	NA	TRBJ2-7	TGTGCCATCAGTGTGGGGGGGGACAGTAACGAGCAGTACTTC	CAISVGGDSNEQYF
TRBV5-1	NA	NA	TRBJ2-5	TGCGCCAGCAGCTTGGGGGGGCGGTATATCCAAGAGACCCAGTACTTC	CASSLGGRYIQETQYF
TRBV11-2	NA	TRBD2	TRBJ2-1	TGTGCCAGCAGCTTAGTGGCGGGGGGGCATCGGGGCGATGAGCAGTTCTTC	CASSLVAGGHRGDEQFF
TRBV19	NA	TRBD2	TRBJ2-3	TGTGCCAGTAGTATAGACGCTAGCGGTTTCAGCACAGATACGCAGTATTTT	CASSIDASGFSTDTQYF
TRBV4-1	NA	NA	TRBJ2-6	TGCGCCAGCAGCCAAGAAGTGGGGGGCTGGGCTGGGGCCAACGTCCTGACTTTC	CASSQEVGGWAGANVLTF
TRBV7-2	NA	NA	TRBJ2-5	TGTGCCAGCAGCTCTGTTAGGAGGGAGACCCAGTACTTC	CASSSVRRETQYF
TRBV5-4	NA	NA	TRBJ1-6	TGTGCCAGCAGCTTGGGACCGGTCTCCTATAATTCACCCCTCCACTTT	CASSLGPVSYNSPLHF
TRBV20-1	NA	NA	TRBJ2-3	TGCAGTGCTAGTCGCGGCTATAATACGCAGTATTTT	CSASRGYNTQYF
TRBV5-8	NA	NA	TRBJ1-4	TGTGCCAGCAGCTCCTGGCCCCCTCTTCGGACTGAAAAACTGTTTTTT	CASSSWPPLRTEKLFF
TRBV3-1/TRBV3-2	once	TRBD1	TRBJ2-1	TGTGCCAGCAGCCCGGACAGGGATGAGCAGTTCTTC	CASSPDRDEQFF
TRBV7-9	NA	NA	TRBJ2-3	TGTGCCAGCAGCAGACACCAGGGGCTCACAGATACGCAGTATTTT	CASSRHQGLTDTQYF
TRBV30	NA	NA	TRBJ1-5	TGTGCCTGGAGTGTAAAAATTGGGGAAAGCAGTCAGCCCCAGCATTTT	CAWSVKIGESSQPQHF
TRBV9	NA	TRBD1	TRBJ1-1	TGTGCCAGCAGCGCGTTACAGGGGATGAACACTGAAGCTTTCTTT	CASSALQGMNTEAFF
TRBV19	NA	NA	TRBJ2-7	TGTGCCAGTAGTAGGGAGACCCTGAGGGAGCAGTACTTC	CASSRETLREQYF
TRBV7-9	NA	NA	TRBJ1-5	TGTGCCAGCAGCTCATTCAATCAGCCCCAGCATTTT	CASSSFNQPQHF
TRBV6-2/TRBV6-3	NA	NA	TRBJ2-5	TGTGCCAGCAGTTCTCCCTCCAGGGGACAAGAGACCCAGTACTTC	CASSSPSRGQETQYF
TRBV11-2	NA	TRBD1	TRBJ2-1	TGTGCCAGCAGCCTAGGTCGCGGGACAGGTTACAATGAGCAGTTCTTC	CASSLGRGTGYNEQFF
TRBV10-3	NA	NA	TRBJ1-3	TGTGCCATCAGGACAGGTCAGAGCTCTGGAAACACCATATATTTT	CAIRTGQSSGNTIYF
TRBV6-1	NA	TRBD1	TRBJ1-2	TGTGCCAGCAGTGAATGGGACAGGCTTAACTATGGCTACACCTTC	CASSEWDRLNYGYTF
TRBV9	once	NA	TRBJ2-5	TGTGCCAGCAGCGTAGACAGTGGGGGAGAGACCCAGTACTTC	CASSVDSGGETQYF
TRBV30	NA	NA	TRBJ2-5	TGTGCCTGGAAGGTTCAGGGCCCCCAAGAGACCCAGTACTTC	CAWKVQGPQETQYF
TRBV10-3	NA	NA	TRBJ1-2	TGTGCCATCAGTGCAACACAGGATATCTATGGCTACACCTTC	CAISATQDIYGYTF
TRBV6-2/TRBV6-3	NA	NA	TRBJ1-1	TGTGCCAGCAGTTCAAGAGAACAGCTGAACACTGAAGCTTTCTTT	CASSSREQLNTEAFF
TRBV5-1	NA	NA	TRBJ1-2	TGCGCCAGCAGCTCCCCACAAAGTAACTATGGCTACACCTTC	CASSSPQSNYGYTF
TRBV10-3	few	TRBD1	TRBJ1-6	TGTGCCATCATGAGGGGGCCCAGTTCACCCCTCCACTTT	CAIMRGPSSPLHF
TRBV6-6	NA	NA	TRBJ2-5	TGTGCCAGCAGCCGGGCCCGGGAGACCCAGTACTTC	CASSRARETQYF
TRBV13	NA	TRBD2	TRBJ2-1	TGTGCCAGCAGCCTGACTAGCGCGGGAAACAATGAGCAGTTCTTC	CASSLTSAGNNEQFF
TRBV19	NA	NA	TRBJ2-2	TGTGCCAGTAGTTTGAGGGGGAACACCGGGGAGCTGTTTTTT	CASSLRGNTGELFF
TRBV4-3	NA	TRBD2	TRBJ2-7	TGCGCCAGCAGCCAAGTTCCTAGCGGGGGGGGTTCCTACGAGCAGTACTTC	CASSQVPSGGGSYEQYF
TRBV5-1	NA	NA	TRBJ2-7	TGCGCCAGCAGCTTGACGGGGTCTCCCTACGAGCAGTACTTC	CASSLTGSPYEQYF
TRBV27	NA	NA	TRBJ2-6	TGTGCCAGCAGTATAGCCGGACAATCCAACGTCCTGACTTTC	CASSIAGQSNVLTF
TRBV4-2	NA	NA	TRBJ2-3	TGTGCCAGCAGCCAAGACCCAGCCTCAGATACGCAGTATTTT	CASSQDPASDTQYF
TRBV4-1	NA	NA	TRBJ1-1	TGCGCATTATGCAGGGTGACTTTT	CALCRVTF
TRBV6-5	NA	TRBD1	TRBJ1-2	TGTGCCAGCAGGAGGGGGCCTAACTATGGCTACACCTTC	CASRRGPNYGYTF
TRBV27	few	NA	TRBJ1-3	TGTGCCAGCAGTGTGCTAGGGGGAAACACCATATATTTT	CASSVLGGNTIYF
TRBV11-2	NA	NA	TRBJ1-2	TGTGCCAGCAGCTTACGGGGCTCTTCGCCATCTAACTATGGCTACACCTTC	CASSLRGSSPSNYGYTF